The 24 T cell receptor beta chains below were found in one sample sequenced in a study of blood T cells in healthy people across ages. With a J-beta primer mix and a sample-barcoded 5' primer, a second PCR ran about 7 to 12 cycles. TCRdb called the 5' RACE reads again in MiXCR, with one record for every CDR3 protein. Of more than 750,000 distinct CDR3 sequences listed, almost 30% are singletons. The same data also contributed to another study, on T cells of mothers and their children.

The specimen sequenced was blood. The receptors shown here come from a middle-aged woman in good health.

This clonotype was counted a few times. This chain joins TRBV7-2 and TRBJ2-7; 7 bases align to TRBD1. The germline CDR1 and CDR2 sequences are SGHTA and FQGNSA. This CDR3 is built from 17 residues. Trimming at V came to 5 bases and at J to 4 bases, leaving 17 bases not matched to a gene. CDR3 loop: CASSLTGMRLRRYEQYF. Written as DNA, the CDR3 is TGTGCCAGCAGCCTGACAGGGATGAGATTACGCCGATACGAGCAGTACTTC.

The chain uses TRBV5-1 and TRBJ2-1; 9 bases map to TRBD2. Germline V CDR1 and CDR2: SGHRS, YFSETQ. The V segment lost 0 bases and the J segment 9 bases; nucleotides outside the gene matches: 16. The CDR3 contains 18 residues. The CDR3 nucleotides are TGCGCCAGCAGCTTGGAAATTAGCGGGGGTTCTCTCCAACGTGAGCAGTTCTTC. This sequence encodes CASSLEISGGSLQREQFF. Full variable domain (rest looked up from reference TRBV5-1 and TRBJ2-1): KAGVTQTPRYLIKTRGQQVTLSCSPISGHRSVSWYQQTPGQGLQFLFEYFSETQRNKGNFPGRFSGRQFSNSRSEMNVSTLELGDSALYLCASSLEISGGSLQREQFFGPGTRLTVL.

Remarks on this clonotype: This sequence may be a read error, since a much larger clone differs from it by one base. The chain is built from TRBV10-3 and TRBJ2-7; 8 nucleotides line up with TRBD1. Germline CDR1 is ENHRY and CDR2 is SYGVKD. J was trimmed by 3 bases and V by 1 base; bases with no gene match: 5. The CDR3 runs 15 residues. The CDR3 DNA sequence: TGTGCCATCAGTGAGTACGATGGGACAGGCTACGAGCAGTACTTC. Protein sequence: CAISEYDGTGYEQYF.

This chain's CDR3 is CASSVHPSGANVLTF. In DNA, the CDR3 is TGTGCCAGCAGCGTCCACCCCTCTGGGGCCAACGTCCTGACTTTC. The chain has TRBV9 and TRBJ2-6; no firm D call. Looked up from germline, CDR1 is SGDLS and CDR2 is YYNGEE. V was cut by 2 bases and J by 0 bases, with 6 bases left in between. The CDR3 is 15 amino acids.

The J gene is TRBJ2-7, the V gene TRBV28; either TRBD1 or TRBD2 may fit D (5 bases each). V gave up 2 bases and J gave up 5 bases, with 13 bases separating them. The CDR3 length is 14 residues. The germline V gene encodes CDR1 MDHEN and CDR2 SYDVKM. CDR3 sequence (DNA): TGTGCCAGCAGTTTAGTCACGGGGCACGACGAGCAGTACTTC. Protein sequence: CASSLVTGHDEQYF.

V usage is TRBV12-3 or TRBV12-4 and J usage is TRBJ1-4, with a tentative D call TRBD1 (5 bases). The germline V and J ends were trimmed by 3 bases and 6 bases, with 11 bases remaining between them. The CDR3 length is 14 residues. This chain's CDR3 is CASSLETGHEKLFF. As DNA, the CDR3 is TGTGCCAGCAGTTTGGAAACGGGACATGAAAAACTGTTTTTT.

This clonotype was picked up many times. The gene calls are TRBV12-3 or TRBV12-4 and TRBJ2-1; TRBD2 agrees at 9 bases. J lost 2 bases, V lost 7 bases, and 6 bases had no gene match. The CDR3 is 15 amino acids. The CDR3 sequence: CASTPAGGAYNEQFF. CDR3 DNA sequence: TGTGCCAGCACTCCCGCGGGGGGGGCCTACAATGAGCAGTTCTTC.

This clonotype came up many times. This sequence joins TRBV5-1 and TRBJ2-4, with 7 bases identical to TRBD1. The CDR3 is 17 residues long. The germline CDR1 and CDR2 sequences are SGHRS and YFSETQ. V was pared by 4 bases and J by 1 base, with 11 bases of the junction left unmatched. CDR3 in DNA: TGCGCCAGCAGCCGCGGACAGGTCGGAATCGCCAAAAACATTCAGTACTTC. It specifies CASSRGQVGIAKNIQYF.

The rearrangement uses TRBV2 and TRBJ1-2, with 9 nucleotides matching TRBD1. Germline V lookup: CDR1 SNHLY, CDR2 FYNNEI. The CDR3 is 15 amino acids. V was pared by 4 bases and J by 7 bases, with 10 bases of the junction left unmatched. DNA of the CDR3: TGTGCCAGCAGTGCGGGAACAGGGGGCGCCGGTGGCTACACCTTC. This codes for CASSAGTGGAGGYTF.

This clonotype has only a few counts. A much larger clone is a single base away; this may be a read error. The gene calls are TRBV18 and TRBJ2-4; 8 bases map to TRBD1. The germline V gene has CDR1 KGHSH and CDR2 LQKENI. The CDR3 runs to 16 residues. V dropped 2 bases and J dropped 13; count of bases not matched to a gene: 16. Here the CDR3 reads CASSPDRGRLDNEQYF. The CDR3 DNA sequence: TGTGCCAGCTCACCAGACAGGGGAAGGTTGGACAATGAGCAGTACTTC.

The chain uses TRBV27 and TRBJ2-4; 9 bases are shared with TRBD1. V lost 7 bases and J lost 2; bases outside the gene matches: 6. The CDR3 is 15 residues long. Germline assignment: CDR1 MNHEY and CDR2 SMNVEV (reference sequence). CDR3 region: CASKRQGVSKNIQYF. DNA of the CDR3: TGTGCCAGCAAGAGACAGGGGGTTTCCAAAAACATTCAGTACTTC.

This clonotype was seen only a few times. The chain uses TRBV7-2 and TRBJ2-2; D might be TRBD1 or TRBD2, each matching 5 bases. The ends were cut back, 0 bases at V and 2 bases at J, with 13 bases in the middle. CDR3 size: 17 residues. Germline-derived CDR1 and CDR2 are SGHTA and FQGNSA. The CDR3 coding sequence is TGTGCCAGCAGCTTAGCTCACCCAGGGAGTAACACCGGGGAGCTGTTTTTT. It encodes CASSLAHPGSNTGELFF.

This clonotype was recorded at least ten times. The chain couples TRBV11-2 to TRBJ1-2; no clear D gene. CDR3 size: 12 residues. Per the germline V gene, CDR1 is SGHAT and CDR2 is FQNNGV. V lost 6 bases and J 4 bases, leaving 9 bases between the germline ends. The CDR3 here is CASSPEGYGYTF. CDR3 nucleotide sequence: TGTGCCAGCAGTCCGGAGGGCTATGGCTACACCTTC.

As concerns this clonotype: A read error may be the cause here, since a much bigger clone is one base away. The gene calls are TRBV14 and TRBJ2-5; perhaps TRBD2 as D (6 bases). This CDR3 has 16 residues. CDR1 is SGHDN, CDR2 FVKESK, per germline. The ends were cut back, 1 base at V and 11 bases at J, with 23 bases in the middle. As DNA, the CDR3 is TGTGCCAGCAGCCAAGTGGGGCGGGAATATACGGGTGAGCAGTACTTC. The encoded protein is CASSQVGREYTGEQYF.

This clonotype occurred a few times. This rearrangement joins TRBV6-2 or TRBV6-3 to TRBJ2-1, with D perhaps TRBD2 (5 bases). CDR3 length: 15 residues. Germline V gives CDR1 MNHEY, CDR2 SVGEGT. Trimming left V 2 bases short and J 5 bases short, with 13 bases between. The CDR3 protein is CASSYPRMRDNEQFF. CDR3 DNA sequence: TGTGCCAGCAGTTACCCTCGGATGCGGGACAATGAGCAGTTCTTC.

The rearrangement uses TRBV6-2 or TRBV6-3 and TRBJ1-1; D gene unclear. Germline lookup yields CDR1 MNHEY and CDR2 SVGEGT. The V end was cut by 0 bases, the J end by 5 bases, with 10 bases between. CDR3 length equals 14 residues. The chain's CDR3 is CASSYSRHGTEAFF. The CDR3 coding sequence is TGTGCCAGCAGTTACTCGAGGCACGGTACTGAAGCTTTCTTT.

This clonotype was detected only a few times. The chain carries TRBV7-8 and TRBJ2-1; D is uncertain. The CDR3 spans 15 residues. The V gene's germline CDR1 is SGHVS and CDR2 FQNEAQ. Trimming removed 4 bases at V and 6 bases at J, with 16 bases between. The CDR3 sequence: CASSSHNKGINEQFF. CDR3 nucleotides: TGTGCCAGCAGCTCCCATAATAAAGGGATCAATGAGCAGTTCTTC.

At least ten counts were recorded for this clonotype. This chain uses TRBV3-1 with TRBJ2-7; the D is unclear. The V gene's germline CDR1 is LGHDT and CDR2 YNNKEL (reference sequence). V lost 0 bases to trimming and J lost 0 bases, with 12 bases between them. The CDR3 is 16 residues long. The CDR3 DNA follows: TGTGCCAGCAGCCAAGAAAGAAAGACCAGCTCCTACGAGCAGTACTTC. Encoded protein: CASSQERKTSSYEQYF.

This chain links TRBV7-9 with TRBJ2-3; 10 bases are a match to TRBD2. The CDR3 spans 16 residues. Germline-derived CDR1 and CDR2 are SEHNR and FQNEAQ (reference sequence). Unmatched junction bases numbered 9, after V lost 5 bases and J lost 4 bases. CDR3 in DNA: TGTGCCAGCAGCACCCCACAAGCGGGAGGGCCAGATACGCAGTATTTT. Translating gives CASSTPQAGGPDTQYF.

This clonotype was recorded many times. The gene calls are TRBV20-1 and TRBJ2-7; TRBD1 matches at 8 bases. CDR1 is DFQATT, CDR2 SNEGSKA, per germline (reference sequence). CDR3 length equals 11 residues. The V segment lost 6 bases and the J segment 5 bases; nucleotides outside the gene matches: 3. DNA for the CDR3: TGCAGTGCGACAGGGGTGAACGAGCAGTACTTC. Protein product: CSATGVNEQYF.

V usage is TRBV24-1 and J usage is TRBJ1-1; 11 bases are a match to TRBD1. The CDR3 loop spans 16 amino acids. From germline, CDR1 is KGHDR and CDR2 SFDVKD. J gave up 3 bases and V 2 bases, and 4 bases lay outside the gene matches. CDR3 residues: CATSDSRTGGYTEAFF. The CDR3 DNA follows: TGTGCCACCAGTGATTCTCGGACAGGGGGCTACACTGAAGCTTTCTTT.

This clonotype has at least ten counts. The chain combines TRBV15 with TRBJ2-3; D gene uncertain. The CDR3 length is 12 residues. V was trimmed by 10 bases and J by 2 bases, leaving 10 bases between them. Germline V gives CDR1 LNHNV, CDR2 YYDKDF (reference sequence). DNA for the CDR3: TGTGCCAGCCGAGGCCTCACAGATACGCAGTATTTT. This encodes CASRGLTDTQYF. Based on the CDR3 plus reference TRBV15 and TRBJ2-3, the full variable domain is DAMVIQNPRYQVTQFGKPVTLSCSQTLNHNVMYWYQQKSSQAPKLLFHYYDKDFNNEADTPDNFQSRRPNTSFCFLDIRSPGLGDTAMYLCASRGLTDTQYFGPGTRLTVL.

The V gene is TRBV5-1, the J gene TRBJ1-2, with 9 bases matching TRBD1. This CDR3 contains 14 residues. Germline values: CDR1 SGHRS, CDR2 YFSETQ. The V segment lost 0 bases and the J segment 12 bases; nucleotides outside the gene matches: 9. CDR3 bases: TGCGCCAGCAGCTTGGCAGGGACAGGGCTGGGCCACACCTTC. Encoded protein: CASSLAGTGLGHTF.

Comments on this clonotype: A read error is possible here, since a much larger clone lies one base away. The chain has TRBV7-2 and TRBJ2-5; the match to TRBD1 covers 7 bases. The tail of the sequence fits TRBJ2-7 better, so the J call may be wrong. CDR1 SGHTA and CDR2 FQGNSA come from the germline V gene. CDR3 size: 15 residues. CDR3 nucleotide sequence: TGTGCCAGCAGTTTACCGGGACAGCTTTCCTTCGAGCAGTACTTC. Protein product: CASSLPGQLSFEQYF.